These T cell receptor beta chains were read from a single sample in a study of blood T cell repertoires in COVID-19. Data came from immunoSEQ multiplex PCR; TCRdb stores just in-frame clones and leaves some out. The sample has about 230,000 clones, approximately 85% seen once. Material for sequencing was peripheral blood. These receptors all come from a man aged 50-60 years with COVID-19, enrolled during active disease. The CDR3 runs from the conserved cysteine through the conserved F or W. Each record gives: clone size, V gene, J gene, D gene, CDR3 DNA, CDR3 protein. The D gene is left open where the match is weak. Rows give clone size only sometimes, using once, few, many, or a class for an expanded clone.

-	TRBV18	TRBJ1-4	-	TGTGCCAGCTCTTTTAGCGGCGGAGATGAAAAACTGTTTTTT	CASSFSGGDEKLFF
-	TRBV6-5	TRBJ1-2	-	TGTGCCAGCAGTTACCACCAGGACGGGCGAGGGGGCTACACCTTC	CASSYHQDGRGGYTF
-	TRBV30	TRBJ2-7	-	TGTGCCTGGAGTCCTCAGAGCGGCGAGCAGTACTTC	CAWSPQSGEQYF
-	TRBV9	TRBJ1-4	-	TGTGCCAGCAGCGTCTCACAGGGCAGTCTTGAAAAACTGTTTTTT	CASSVSQGSLEKLFF
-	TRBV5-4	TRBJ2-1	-	TGTGCCAGCAGCGTGACAGTTTACAATGAGCAGTTCTTC	CASSVTVYNEQFF
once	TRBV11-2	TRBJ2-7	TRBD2	TGTGCCAGCAGCTTGGGGGGGACTAGCGGGGTACCCTACGAGCAGTACTTC	CASSLGGTSGVPYEQYF
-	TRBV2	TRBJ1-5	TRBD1	TGTGCCAGCAGTGTGAGTAGGGGACAGACACCCTCGGGAAATCAGCCCCAGCATTTT	CASSVSRGQTPSGNQPQHF
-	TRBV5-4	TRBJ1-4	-	TGTGCCAGCAGCTTGGGTCCAAGTAGGAGAAACAATGAAAAACTGTTTTTT	CASSLGPSRRNNEKLFF
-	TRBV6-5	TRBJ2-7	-	TGTGCCAGCAGTTCCGGGACAAGCTACGAGCAGTACTTC	CASSSGTSYEQYF
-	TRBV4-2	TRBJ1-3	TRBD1	TGTGCCAGCAGCCAAGGGGGACAGGGGGTAGAGGGAGGAAACACCATATATTTT	CASSQGGQGVEGGNTIYF
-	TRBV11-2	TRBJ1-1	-	TGTGCCAGCAGCCGATACCGGGACACTGAAGCTTTCTTT	CASSRYRDTEAFF
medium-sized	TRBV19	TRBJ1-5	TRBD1	TGTGCCAGTAGTACACTAGGACAGGGATCTAGCAATCAGCCCCAGCATTTT	CASSTLGQGSSNQPQHF
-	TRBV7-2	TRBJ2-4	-	TGTGCCAGCAGCTTAAGACAGACCGATCTAGCCAAAAACATTCAGTACTTC	CASSLRQTDLAKNIQYF
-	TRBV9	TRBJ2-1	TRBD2	TGTGCCAGCAGCACCCGGGGGGGACTAGCAGACTACAATGAGCAGTTCTTC	CASSTRGGLADYNEQFF
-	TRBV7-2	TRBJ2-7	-	TGTGCCAGCAGCTTAAACGTGATACAGGGGCAGTACTTC	CASSLNVIQGQYF
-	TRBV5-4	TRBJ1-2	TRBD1	TGTGCCAGCAGGCCCGGGACAGAGTATGGCTACACCTTC	CASRPGTEYGYTF
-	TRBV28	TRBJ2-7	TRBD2	TGTGCCAGCAGTTACAGGCGACTAGCCGTTTACGAGCAGTACTTC	CASSYRRLAVYEQYF
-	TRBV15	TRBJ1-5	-	TGTGCCACCAGCAGAGCCCCTAATCAGCCCCAGCATTTT	CATSRAPNQPQHF
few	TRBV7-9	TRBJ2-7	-	TGTGCCAGCAGCCCCTCAGGGGCCTACGAGCAGTACTTC	CASSPSGAYEQYF
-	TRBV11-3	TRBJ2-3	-	TGTGCCAGCAGCTTAGCTAGCTCGGGGGGCACAGATACGCAGTATTTT	CASSLASSGGTDTQYF
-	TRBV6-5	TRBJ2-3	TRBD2	TGTGCCAGCAGAGCCCTAGCGGGGGGGCCGGATACGCAGTATTTT	CASRALAGGPDTQYF
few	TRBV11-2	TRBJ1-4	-	TGTGCCAGCACCCTCACGGGGGAGATTAATGAAAAACTGTTTTTT	CASTLTGEINEKLFF
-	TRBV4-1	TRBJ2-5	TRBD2	TGCGCCAGCAGCCAAAAGGTAGCGGGGTTCCAAGAGACCCAGTACTTC	CASSQKVAGFQETQYF
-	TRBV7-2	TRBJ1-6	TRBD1	TGTGCCAGCAGCTACGGGACAGCTAATTCACCCCTCCACTTT	CASSYGTANSPLHF
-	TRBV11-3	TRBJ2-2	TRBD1	TGTGCCAGCAGCTCCAGACAGGGTGGGACCGGGGAGCTGTTTTTT	CASSSRQGGTGELFF
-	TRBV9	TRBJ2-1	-	TGTGCCAGCAGCGTGTCCCAGGGCGGGGACAATGAGCAGTTCTTC	CASSVSQGGDNEQFF
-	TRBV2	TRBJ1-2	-	TGTGCCAGCAGCGTCGGGGGAGAGGCCTATGGCTACACCTTC	CASSVGGEAYGYTF
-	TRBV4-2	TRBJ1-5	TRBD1	TGTGCCAGCAGCCGCCAGGGGACAGGGGGCAATCAGCCCCAGCATTTT	CASSRQGTGGNQPQHF
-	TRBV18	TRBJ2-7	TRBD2	TGTGCCAGCTCAACGAACGGGGGACTAGGCTCTTTCTACGAGCAGTACTTC	CASSTNGGLGSFYEQYF
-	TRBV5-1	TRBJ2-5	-	TGCGCCAGCAGCCTTGGTTTACTAGGGGGACAAATACACCCCGAGAAGGAGACCCAGTACTTC	CASSLGLLGGQIHPEKETQYF
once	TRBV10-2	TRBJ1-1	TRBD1	TGCGCCAGCCTGGACAGGGGTCGAAACACTGAAGCTTTCTTT	CASLDRGRNTEAFF
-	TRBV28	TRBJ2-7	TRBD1	TGTGCCAGCAGTCCCCCCCGGACAGGGGGTTTACACGAGCAGTACTTC	CASSPPRTGGLHEQYF
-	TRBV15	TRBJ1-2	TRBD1	TGTGCCACCAGCATAATGACAGGGTCGAATGGCTACACCTTC	CATSIMTGSNGYTF
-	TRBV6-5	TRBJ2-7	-	TGTGCCAGCAGTTACCTAAACTCCTACGAGCAGTACTTC	CASSYLNSYEQYF
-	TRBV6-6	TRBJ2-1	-	TGTGCCAGCCTCCGGCGGGACGAGCAGTTCTTC	CASLRRDEQFF
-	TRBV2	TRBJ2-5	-	TGTGCCAGCGGGGGCTCGATTCAGCAAGAGACCCAGTACTTC	CASGGSIQQETQYF
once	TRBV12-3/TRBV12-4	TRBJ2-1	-	TGTGCCAGCAGTTTCTTTTATGAGCAGTTCTTC	CASSFFYEQFF
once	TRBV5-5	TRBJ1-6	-	TGTGCCAGCAGCATCGGGGACTGGTGGGGGAGCTCACCCCTCCACTTT	CASSIGDWWGSSPLHF
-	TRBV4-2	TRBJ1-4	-	TGTGCCAGCAGCCCTCAGTTCTCGATACAAAGGGAGGAAAAACTGTTTTTT	CASSPQFSIQREEKLFF
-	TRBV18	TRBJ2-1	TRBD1	TGTGCCAGCTCACCACGGGACAGGGGGCACGGTGAGCAGTTCTTC	CASSPRDRGHGEQFF
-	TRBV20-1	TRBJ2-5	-	TGCAGTGCTAGTTTTGGCCCGAAAACCCAGTACTTC	CSASFGPKTQYF
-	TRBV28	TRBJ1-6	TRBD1	TGTGCCAGCAGCCGTATCGGGGACAGTTATAATTCACCCCTCCACTTT	CASSRIGDSYNSPLHF
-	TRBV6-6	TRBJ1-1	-	TGTGCCAGCTTGCGGGGCACTGAAGCTTTCTTT	CASLRGTEAFF
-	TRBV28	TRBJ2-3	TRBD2	TGTGCCAGCAGTTACGAGCGGGGAAGCACAGATACGCAGTATTTT	CASSYERGSTDTQYF
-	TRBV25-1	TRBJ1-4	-	TGTGCCAGCAGTGAATTTCAGGGGACGGTTAATGAAAAACTGTTTTTT	CASSEFQGTVNEKLFF
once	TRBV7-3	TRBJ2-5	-	TGTGCCAGCAGCCAACTAGCCCAAGAGACCCAGTACTTC	CASSQLAQETQYF
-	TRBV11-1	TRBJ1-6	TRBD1	TGTGCCAGCAGCTTCGGGGGACAGAAGACACCCCTCCACTTT	CASSFGGQKTPLHF
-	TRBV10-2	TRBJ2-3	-	TGCGCCAGCAGTGAGTCGGGGGGAAGGGGAACAGATACGCAGTATTTT	CASSESGGRGTDTQYF
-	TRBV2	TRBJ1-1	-	TGTGCCAGCAGTGAGCCGGGGAACACTGAAGCTTTCTTT	CASSEPGNTEAFF
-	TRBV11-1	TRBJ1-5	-	TGTGCCAGCAGCCCCAAGGGACACAGCAATCAGCCCCAGCATTTT	CASSPKGHSNQPQHF
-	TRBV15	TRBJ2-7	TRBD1	TGTGCCACCAGCGGGACAGGGGGCTGGAAGCAGTACTTC	CATSGTGGWKQYF
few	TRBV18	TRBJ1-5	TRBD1	TGTGCCAGCTCATCACAAGACAGGGACCGGAAGCCCCAGCATTTT	CASSSQDRDRKPQHF
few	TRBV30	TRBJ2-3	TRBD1	TGTGCCTGGAATAAGGGGGCGCGGGTCACAGATACGCAGTATTTT	CAWNKGARVTDTQYF